One sample yielded the 23 T cell receptor beta chains listed below, sequenced in a study of regulatory T cells in long-lasting Graves disease. The TCR beta library used iRepertoire HTBI primers with Arm-PCR amplification of CDR3. TCRdb reanalysed the multiplex PCR reads using MiXCR and keeps one entry per CDR3 protein. Of around 500,000 distinct CDR3 sequences in the sample, about 13% were seen once. Time point noted: newly diagnosed GD, antithyroid drugs for less than 3 months. Generation of the TCR library employed RNA extracted from PBMCs. These same data were also listed under a study on T cells in Graves' hyperthyroidism and ophthalmopathy.

Sequencing used peripheral blood mononuclear cells (PBMCs), obtained at new diagnosis, from a patient treated with antithyroid drugs. Receptors originate from a man aged 25-45 years with Graves disease.

This clonotype was seen a few times. The rearrangement links TRBV4-1 to TRBJ2-5; 10 bases line up with TRBD2. The CDR3 is 19 residues long. Unmatched junction bases numbered 16, after V lost 0 bases and J lost 6 bases. The germline gives CDR1 MGHRA, CDR2 YSYEKL. CDR3 sequence: CASSQDRPSGRGGRKTQYF. DNA of the CDR3: TGCGCCAGCAGCCAAGATAGGCCTAGCGGGAGAGGAGGAAGGAAGACCCAGTACTTC.

The chain recombines TRBV14 with TRBJ1-2, with D perhaps TRBD1 (5 bases). The CDR3 is made up of 13 amino acids. Looked up from germline, CDR1 is SGHDN and CDR2 is FVKESK. Trimming pared 1 base from V and 7 bases from J, leaving 10 bases between. CDR3 nucleotide sequence: TGTGCCAGCAGCCAAGTGACAGAGGGTGGCTACACCTTC. It yields the protein CASSQVTEGGYTF.

This clonotype has just a few counts. A read error may account for a junction end that differs from germline. The genes are TRBV5-1 and TRBJ1-1; 9 positions agree with TRBD1. CDR1 and CDR2 from the germline V gene are SGHRS and YFSETQ. There are 14 residues in the CDR3. CDR3 in amino acids: CASSFGTGNPEAFF. CDR3 nucleotides: TGCGCCAGCAGCTTTGGGACAGGGAACCCTGAAGCTTTCTTT.

Of note for this clonotype: It may be a read error: a sequence one base away is much more abundant. The gene calls are TRBV3-1 and TRBJ2-1, with 7 bases identical to TRBD1. This CDR3 is built from 13 residues. From germline, CDR1 is LGHDT and CDR2 YNNKEL (reference sequence). V was pared by 1 base and J by 8 bases, with 2 bases of the junction left unmatched. The CDR3 bases are TGTGCCAGCAGCCAAGTAGGGGGCCATGAGCAGTTCTTC. It translates to CASSQVGGHEQFF.

The chain combines TRBV6-2 or TRBV6-3 with TRBJ2-2; unclear D gene. Germline V gives CDR1 MNHEY, CDR2 SVGEGT. CDR3 length: 14 amino acids. Trimming left V 8 bases short and J 2 bases short, with 12 bases between. The CDR3 is CASQRTVNTGELFF. The CDR3 bases are TGTGCCAGCCAAAGGACGGTCAACACCGGGGAGCTGTTTTTT.

In this sample, this clonotype turned up a few times. The rearrangement uses TRBV7-2 and TRBJ2-1, with 7 bases aligning to TRBD2. The V gene's germline CDR1 is SGHTA and CDR2 FQGNSA. CDR3 size: 16 residues. With V trimmed by 0 bases and J by 14 bases, 16 bases remained unmatched. Here the CDR3 DNA reads TGTGCCAGCAGCTTAGCGTCGGCGGGAGTGTCCCCCGGGGAGTTCTTC. Translated: CASSLASAGVSPGEFF.

This rearrangement joins TRBV20-1 to TRBJ1-4; the D is unclear. The V gene's germline CDR1 is DFQATT and CDR2 SNEGSKA (reference sequence). This CDR3 has 11 residues. Deletions cut 5 bases from V and 17 bases from J, with 18 bases between. CDR3 sequence reads: CSARPGRPHFF. CDR3 bases: TGCAGTGCTCGCCCTGGGAGACCCCACTTTTTT.

This clonotype has at least ten counts. V gene TRBV27 combines with J gene TRBJ2-5; 10 nucleotides align to TRBD1. V lost 6 bases and J lost 5; bases outside the gene matches: 6. From germline, CDR1 is MNHEY and CDR2 SMNVEV (reference sequence). The CDR3 is 14 amino acids. CDR3 sequence (DNA): TGTGCCAGCAGGCGGACAGGGGGAGGGGAGACCCAGTACTTC. It translates to CASRRTGGGETQYF.

This clonotype was counted many times. V gene TRBV6-2 or TRBV6-3 combines with J gene TRBJ2-7, with D tentatively TRBD1 (5 bases). CDR3 length: 13 residues. V shed 6 bases and J shed 7 bases, with 16 bases lying between them. Per the germline V gene, CDR1 is MNHEY and CDR2 is SVGEGT. CDR3 coding DNA: TGTGCCAGCAGCACGACGTTGAGGACAGAGCAGTACTTC. Translating gives CASSTTLRTEQYF.

The rearrangement joins TRBV20-1 to TRBJ2-3, with D maybe TRBD2 (6 bases). Per the germline V gene, CDR1 is DFQATT and CDR2 is SNEGSKA (reference sequence). Deletions cut 5 bases from V and 2 bases from J, with 11 bases between. This CDR3 has 13 amino acids. The CDR3 spells CSAGTGITDTQYF. CDR3 sequence (DNA): TGCAGTGCTGGGACTGGGATCACAGATACGCAGTATTTT.

In its sample, this clonotype was seen many times. This sequence joins TRBV20-1 and TRBJ2-3; tentatively, D is TRBD2 (5 bases). Germline V lookup: CDR1 DFQATT, CDR2 SNEGSKA (reference sequence). Trimming stripped 6 bases from V and 4 bases from J, with 14 bases between. This CDR3 region has 13 residues. The CDR3, as DNA: TGCAGTGCCCCGAGTAGCGTCGCAGATACGCAGTATTTT. This codes for CSAPSSVADTQYF.

This chain joins TRBV5-1 and TRBJ1-4; D gene ambiguous. The CDR3 length is 15 residues. Germline CDR1 SGHRS, CDR2 YFSETQ. V was clipped by 3 bases and J by 5 bases, with 14 bases between them. CDR3 residues: CASSSAEGMNEKLFF. The CDR3 nucleotides read TGCGCCAGCAGCTCAGCAGAGGGAATGAATGAAAAACTGTTTTTT.

This clonotype has only a few counts. V is TRBV5-1 and J is TRBJ1-1, with 7 bases fitting TRBD1. The germline CDR1 and CDR2 sequences are SGHRS and YFSETQ. V was pared by 2 bases and J by 0 bases, with 10 bases of the junction left unmatched. The CDR3 consists of 17 residues. The CDR3 loop reads CASSFREYRGMNTEAFF. The CDR3 DNA sequence: TGCGCCAGCAGCTTCAGGGAGTACAGGGGAATGAACACTGAAGCTTTCTTT.

The CDR3 reads CASSPSLAGLSRNEQFF. The CDR3 nucleotides are TGTGCCAGCAGCCCGAGTCTAGCGGGGTTGTCGAGGAATGAGCAGTTCTTC. The chain links TRBV5-6 to TRBJ2-1; 9 nucleotides align to TRBD2. The CDR3 contains 17 residues. The ends lost 4 bases at V and 7 bases at J; junction bases unmatched: 15. The V gene's germline CDR1 is SGHDT and CDR2 YYEEEE. The full variable domain, completed using reference TRBV5-6 and TRBJ2-1, is DAGVTQSPTHLIKTRGQQVTLRCSPKSGHDTVSWYQQALGQGPQFIFQYYEEEERQRGNFPDRFSGHQFPNYSSELNVNALLLGDSALYLCASSPSLAGLSRNEQFFGPGTRLTVL.

The table lists this clonotype with a few counts. The rearrangement links TRBV19 to TRBJ2-2; D may correspond to TRBD1 or TRBD2 (5 bases each). The CDR3 sequence is 15 residues long. V lost 3 bases to trimming and J lost 2 bases, with 10 bases between them. Germline CDR1 LNHDA, CDR2 SQIVND (reference sequence). The CDR3 sequence: CASSIPGANTGELFF. Here the CDR3 DNA reads TGTGCCAGTAGTATTCCCGGGGCCAACACCGGGGAGCTGTTTTTT. The variable domain in full, with the rest retrieved from reference TRBV19 and TRBJ2-2, is DGGITQSPKYLFRKEGQNVTLSCEQNLNHDAMYWYRQDPGQGLRLIYYSQIVNDFQKGDIAEGYSVSREKKESFPLTVTSAQKNPTAFYLCASSIPGANTGELFFGEGSRLTVL.

Turning to this clonotype: This may stem from a read error, because a much larger clone lies one nucleotide away. The V call is TRBV5-1, the J call TRBJ2-1; perhaps TRBD2 as D (6 bases). The CDR3 extends over 14 amino acids. Germline values: CDR1 SGHRS, CDR2 YFSETQ. The CDR3 here is CASSLAFRDKEQFF. The CDR3 coding sequence is TGCGCCAGCAGCCTAGCGTTCCGCGACAAAGAGCAGTTCTTC.

This clonotype was found many times. This rearrangement joins TRBV6-1 to TRBJ2-1; 13 nucleotides agree with TRBD2. The CDR3 totals 16 residues. Germline lookup yields CDR1 MNHNS and CDR2 SASEGT. Losses at the gene ends were 6 bases for V and 7 bases for J; bases not matched to a gene: 9. CDR3 nucleotide sequence: TGTGCCAGCAGGGATGCCGGGACTAGCGGGAAAAATGAGCAGTTCTTC. Amino acids: CASRDAGTSGKNEQFF.

This clonotype was seen ten or more times. The chain employs TRBV10-3 and TRBJ2-6; 7 positions agree with TRBD1. The CDR3 sequence is 14 residues long. V gave up 7 bases and J gave up 1 base; unmatched junction bases: 1. Germline V gene sequence: CDR1 ENHRY, CDR2 SYGVKD. The chain's CDR3 is CAIKTGSGANVLTF. CDR3 nucleotides: TGTGCCATCAAGACAGGGTCTGGGGCCAACGTCCTGACTTTC.

This clonotype has ten or more counts. The V gene is TRBV27, the J gene TRBJ2-2, with 7 positions matching TRBD2. The germline gives CDR1 MNHEY, CDR2 SMNVEV (reference sequence). V gave up 5 bases and J gave up 0 bases; unmatched junction bases: 3. This CDR3 spans 15 amino acids. CDR3 residues: CASSPTSANTGELFF. Written as DNA, the CDR3 is TGTGCCAGCAGTCCCACTAGCGCGAACACCGGGGAGCTGTTTTTT.

This clonotype has a count of ten or more. The chain couples TRBV11-2 to TRBJ2-7; TRBD2 might be the D (6 bases). The CDR3 is 14 residues long. V dropped 3 bases and J dropped 3 bases, with 12 bases sitting between them. CDR1 and CDR2 from the germline V gene are SGHAT and FQNNGV. As DNA, the CDR3 is TGTGCCAGCAGCTTTCCGGGACTTCTCTACGAGCAGTACTTC. Its protein is CASSFPGLLYEQYF.

There are many counts of this clonotype. The rearrangement joins TRBV7-9 to TRBJ2-3; D is unclear. CDR1 and CDR2 (germline): SEHNR, FQNEAQ (reference sequence). The V and J ends lost 6 bases and 0 bases respectively, with 10 bases between them. The CDR3 is 14 amino acids. The CDR3 DNA is TGTGCCAGCAGTCTTCGTGGGAGCACAGATACGCAGTATTTT. The encoded protein is CASSLRGSTDTQYF.

The sample holds many counts of this clonotype. The V and J genes are TRBV5-1 and TRBJ2-3; D tentatively reads TRBD1 or TRBD2 (5 bases each). Germline lookup yields CDR1 SGHRS and CDR2 YFSETQ. The germline V and J ends were trimmed by 6 bases and 4 bases, with 15 bases remaining between them. CDR3 length: 14 amino acids. The CDR3: CASKEWGSADTQYF. CDR3 bases: TGCGCCAGCAAAGAGTGGGGGAGCGCAGATACGCAGTATTTT. The variable domain in full, with the rest retrieved from reference TRBV5-1 and TRBJ2-3, is KAGVTQTPRYLIKTRGQQVTLSCSPISGHRSVSWYQQTPGQGLQFLFEYFSETQRNKGNFPGRFSGRQFSNSRSEMNVSTLELGDSALYLCASKEWGSADTQYFGPGTRLTVL.

This clonotype came up a few times. V usage is TRBV24-1 and J usage is TRBJ1-5; 7 positions match TRBD1. The CDR3 length is 14 residues. Unmatched junction bases numbered 2, after V lost 5 bases and J lost 2 bases. In germline, CDR1 is KGHDR, CDR2 SFDVKD. The CDR3 here is CATSATGGNQPQHF. CDR3 nucleotides: TGTGCCACCAGTGCTACAGGGGGCAATCAGCCCCAGCATTTT.